This T cell receptor beta chain was found in a study of cytomegalovirus exposure and HLA in healthy donors (dated by TCRdb to between 2016 and 2019). About the study as a whole: The 700 or so repertoires of the first cohort and the 95 to 150 validation repertoires were produced on the same platform, according to a later analysis. The study combined high-throughput TCR immunosequencing, statistical association of individual TCRs with disease status, and machine learning to predict cytomegalovirus infection status. The study aimed to test whether signatures of past pathogen exposure could be identified by cataloging public T cell receptors. In addition to the first cohort of around 670 subjects, a separate validation cohort of over 90 different subjects was used.

The donors belonged to the validation cohort of over a hundred subjects, which was separate from the approximately 700-subject first cohort. What the research found in general, with its limitations: In a later analysis, TCRs clustered in the first cohort were found to also tend to co-occur in the 120 validation repertoires, with over 90% of cluster scores above 0. The validation cohort had no HLA typing available for a later analysis, so co-occurrence within that cohort was assessed over all 120 repertoires. In both the original and validation cohorts, the classifier was reported to diagnose cytomegalovirus status with high specificity and sensitivity. In vitro tests confirmed that three of the cytomegalovirus-associated TCR beta chains recognize cytomegalovirus antigens. It was suggested by the authors that the approach could potentially be generalized to other disease states and immunological phenotypes. The study gave a list of some 150 TCR beta chains associated with cytomegalovirus. While some public TCRs were present in many individuals, most TCR sequences turned up only very rarely across donors.

Preparation of the library involved the immunoSEQ multiplex PCR assay. The authors processed their data as follows. A statistical classification framework was built for diagnosing cytomegalovirus status from the catalog of TCR beta chain sequences. This immuneACCESS table, as held by TCRdb, lists in-frame sequences with V and J called but not all clones. Of the missing ones, under half trace to an unresolved V gene in checked studies; the others have no known cause. That table gives V, J and clone size, and the DNA gave D and trimming. The sample table contains approximately 130,000 clones; only one count was recorded for 85% to 90% of them. Together, the top ten hold about 2.1% of the sample. As for this clone: Its antigen specificity is not known. Qualities for individual bases were not recorded, and no much larger clone is one base off.

V is pared back by 4 bases and J by 5 bases, with 17 bases lying between the germline termini. CDR1 and CDR2 (LNHDA, SQIVND) derive from the germline V gene (reference sequence). The CDR3 contains 15 residues, cysteine and phenylalanine counted. Only the CDR3 region is kept as DNA, spanning 45 bases read in frame from base 1. Input material: PBMCs. In this chain, TRBV19 is recombined with TRBJ1-1; there is no confident call for the D gene. This clonotype was obtained from a woman aged 18-29 years in good health and CMV-seronegative. The CDR3 sequence is CASSSFSRSRTEAFF. The bases are TGTGCCAGTAGTAGCTTTAGCAGATCAAGAACTGAAGCTTTCTTT.